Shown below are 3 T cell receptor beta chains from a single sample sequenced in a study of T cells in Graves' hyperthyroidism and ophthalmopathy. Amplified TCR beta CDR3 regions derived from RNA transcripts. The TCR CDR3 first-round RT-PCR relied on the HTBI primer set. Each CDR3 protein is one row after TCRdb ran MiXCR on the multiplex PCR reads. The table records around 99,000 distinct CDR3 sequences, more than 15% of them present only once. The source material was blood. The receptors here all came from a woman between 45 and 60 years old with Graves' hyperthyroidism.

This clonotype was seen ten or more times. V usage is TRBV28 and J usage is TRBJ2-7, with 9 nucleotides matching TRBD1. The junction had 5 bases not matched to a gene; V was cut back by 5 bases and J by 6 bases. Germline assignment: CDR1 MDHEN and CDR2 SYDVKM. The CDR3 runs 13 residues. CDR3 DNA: TGTGCCAGCAGTCGGGACAGGGAGGCCGAGCAGTACTTC. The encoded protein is CASSRDREAEQYF.

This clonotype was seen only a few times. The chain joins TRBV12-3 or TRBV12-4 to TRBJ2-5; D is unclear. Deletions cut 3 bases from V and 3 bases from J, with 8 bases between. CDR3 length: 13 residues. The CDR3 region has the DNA TGTGCCAGCAGTTTGATTGGGGAAGAGACCCAGTACTTC. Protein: CASSLIGEETQYF.

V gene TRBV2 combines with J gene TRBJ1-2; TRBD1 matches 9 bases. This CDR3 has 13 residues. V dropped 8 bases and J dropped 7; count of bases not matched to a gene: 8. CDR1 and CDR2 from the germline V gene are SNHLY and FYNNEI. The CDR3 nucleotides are TGTGCCAGCCAGGGACAGGGAGGAGGTGGCTACACCTTC. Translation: CASQGQGGGGYTF.